A selection of T cell receptor beta chains follows, all from one sample in a study of T cells in Graves' hyperthyroidism and ophthalmopathy. TCRdb ran MiXCR on the multiplex PCR reads and lists one entry per CDR3 protein. Of about 600,000 distinct CDR3 sequences listed, 11% to 15% are singletons. Specimen: blood. These receptors came from a young woman with Graves' ophthalmopathy. The CDR3 runs from the conserved cysteine through the conserved F or W. D genes are given only for firm matches. A clone size is listed for some rows: how often the clone was seen (once, few, many), or a class if it is expanded.

j_call,d_call,clone_size,v_call,cdr3_aa,cdr3_nt
TRBJ2-7,TRBD1,-,TRBV5-5,CASSSPGTGLGYEQYF,TGCGCCAGCAGCTCACCCGGGACAGGGCTTGGTTACGAGCAGTACTTC
TRBJ2-3,TRBD1,many,TRBV6-5,CASSYSGTGSNLGTQYF,TGTGCCAGCAGTTACTCCGGGACAGGGTCAAACCTGGGTACGCAGTATTTT
TRBJ1-3,-,few,TRBV3-1,CASSAAGGSGNTIYF,TGTGCCAGCAGCGCGGCCGGGGGCTCTGGAAACACCATATATTTT
TRBJ1-5,TRBD1,few,TRBV4-2,CASSQDIRGTGNQPQHF,TGTGCCAGCAGCCAAGATATTCGTGGGACAGGTAACCAGCCCCAGCATTTT
TRBJ2-5,-,many,TRBV11-3,CASSLGENQETQYF,TGTGCCAGCAGCTTAGGGGAAAACCAAGAGACCCAGTACTTC
TRBJ2-1,-,-,TRBV18,CASSPQSDSFNEQFF,TGTGCCAGCTCACCCCAATCGGACAGTTTCAATGAGCAGTTCTTC
TRBJ2-5,TRBD1,many,TRBV20-1,CSATGGFQETQYF,TGCAGTGCTACAGGGGGCTTTCAAGAGACCCAGTACTTC
TRBJ2-7,TRBD2,many,TRBV12-5,CASGLRPGGLAGLSSYEQYF,TGTGCTAGTGGTTTGCGGCCAGGGGGACTAGCGGGACTAAGCTCCTACGAGCAGTACTTC
TRBJ2-2,TRBD1,few,TRBV15,CATSTLPGQGNTGELFF,TGTGCCACCAGCACCCTCCCGGGACAGGGCAACACCGGGGAGCTGTTTTTT
TRBJ2-7,-,many,TRBV7-6,CASSLGGQPTGEQYF,TGTGCCAGCAGCTTAGGGGGACAACCCACGGGGGAGCAGTACTTC
TRBJ2-2,TRBD2,many,TRBV12-3/TRBV12-4,CASSPRTSGYTGELFF,TGTGCCAGCAGTCCCCGGACTAGCGGATACACCGGGGAGCTGTTTTTT
TRBJ2-2,-,-,TRBV19,CASNYGSGTGELFF,TGTGCCAGTAACTACGGGTCAGGCACCGGGGAGCTGTTTTTT
TRBJ1-1,-,few,TRBV19,CASGGYAFF,TGTGCCAGTGGTGGATACGCTTTCTTT
TRBJ2-7,-,many,TRBV11-1,CASSSYGSGRYYEQYF,TGTGCCAGCAGCAGTTATGGCTCAGGGAGGTACTACGAGCAGTACTTC
TRBJ2-1,-,many,TRBV28,CASTGAPSYNEQFF,TGTGCCAGCACCGGTGCCCCCTCCTACAATGAGCAGTTCTTC
TRBJ2-3,TRBD2,many,TRBV7-2,CASAPGLAGDTQYF,TGTGCCAGCGCACCGGGACTAGCGGGAGATACGCAGTATTTT
TRBJ2-3,-,many,TRBV5-1,CASSPESADTQYF,TGCGCCAGCAGCCCAGAGTCAGCAGATACGCAGTATTTT
TRBJ2-1,-,many,TRBV6-2/TRBV6-3,CASSYSRTQYSSYNEQFF,TGTGCCAGCAGTTACTCGCGAACACAATACTCCTCCTACAATGAGCAGTTCTTC
TRBJ2-1,-,many,TRBV5-1,CASSRAGPFPSYNEQFF,TGCGCCAGCAGTCGGGCGGGCCCCTTCCCCTCCTACAATGAGCAGTTCTTC
TRBJ2-7,-,many,TRBV5-1,CASSTWTSLGSYEQYF,TGCGCCAGCAGCACGTGGACCTCACTCGGCTCCTACGAGCAGTACTTC
TRBJ2-7,-,many,TRBV27,CASSLFDTSYEQYF,TGTGCCAGCAGTTTATTCGACACGTCCTACGAGCAGTACTTC
TRBJ1-4,-,-,TRBV5-4,CASSLGQITNEKLFF,TGTGCCAGCAGCTTGGGACAGATAACTAATGAAAAACTGTTTTTT
TRBJ1-6,TRBD1,-,TRBV19,CASSLTGQGSSPLHF,TGTGCCAGTAGTTTAACGGGACAGGGGAGTTCACCCCTCCACTTT
TRBJ2-1,-,-,TRBV4-1,CASSQDSRGSYNEQFF,TGCGCCAGCAGCCAAGATAGCAGGGGCTCCTACAATGAGCAGTTCTTC
TRBJ2-7,TRBD1,many,TRBV2,CASTGGQGYEQYF,TGTGCCAGCACAGGAGGACAGGGTTACGAGCAGTACTTC
TRBJ2-1,-,many,TRBV5-1,CASIKDFANNEQFF,TGCGCCAGCATCAAGGACTTCGCAAACAATGAGCAGTTCTTC
TRBJ2-1,-,many,TRBV29-1,CSVEDMRESSYNEQFF,TGCAGCGTTGAAGATATGAGGGAGAGCTCCTACAATGAGCAGTTCTTC
TRBJ1-1,TRBD1,many,TRBV11-1,CASSPRTGGEAFF,TGTGCCAGCAGCCCTCGGACAGGCGGTGAAGCTTTCTTT
TRBJ2-5,-,-,TRBV4-1,CASSQSVGETQYF,TGCGCCAGCAGCCAATCCGTCGGCGAGACCCAGTACTTC
TRBJ1-2,-,-,TRBV27,CASSPGTPQNYGYTF,TGTGCCAGCAGTCCCGGGACACCTCAGAACTATGGCTACACCTTC
TRBJ2-5,-,many,TRBV29-1,CSVDWGIQETQYF,TGCAGCGTTGACTGGGGAATTCAAGAGACCCAGTACTTC
TRBJ2-1,TRBD2,-,TRBV7-9,CASRAGSGRENEQFF,TGTGCCAGCAGAGCGGGAAGCGGCCGTGAAAATGAGCAGTTCTTC
TRBJ2-5,-,many,TRBV2,CASSELVRQETQYF,TGTGCCAGCAGTGAATTGGTGCGGCAAGAGACCCAGTACTTC
TRBJ1-2,TRBD1,many,TRBV7-2,CASSSLQGTDGYTF,TGTGCCAGCAGCTCCTTACAGGGGACGGATGGCTACACCTTC
TRBJ2-2,TRBD1,few,TRBV7-9,CASSLGRGRTGELFF,TGTGCCAGCAGCTTAGGCAGGGGGCGTACCGGGGAGCTGTTTTTT
TRBJ1-6,-,few,TRBV6-2/TRBV6-3,CASSDIAGTSPLHF,TGTGCCAGCAGTGACATTGCAGGGACTTCACCCCTCCACTTT
TRBJ2-1,-,-,TRBV20-1,CSAVNRDHSYNEQFF,TGCAGTGCTGTTAATCGGGACCACTCCTACAATGAGCAGTTCTTC
TRBJ2-1,-,many,TRBV7-8,CASSLIRLGRSYNEQFF,TGTGCCAGCAGCTTAATTAGACTAGGGAGGTCCTACAATGAGCAGTTCTTC
TRBJ2-7,TRBD2,few,TRBV19,CASSVTSGDSYEQYF,TGTGCCAGTAGTGTTACTAGCGGGGATTCCTACGAGCAGTACTTC
TRBJ1-5,TRBD1,many,TRBV10-3,CATEGTGNNQPQHF,TGTGCCACCGAAGGGACAGGGAATAATCAGCCCCAGCATTTT
TRBJ2-1,TRBD1,many,TRBV20-1,CSARDLGQGMNEQFF,TGCAGTGCTAGAGATCTGGGACAGGGTATGAATGAGCAGTTCTTC
TRBJ2-3,-,many,TRBV20-1,CSAPTRGSGSDTQYF,TGCAGTGCTCCTACCCGCGGATCTGGTTCAGATACGCAGTATTTT
TRBJ2-1,TRBD2,-,TRBV5-4,CASSGGTSGYYNEQFF,TGTGCCAGCAGCGGAGGGACTAGCGGATACTACAATGAGCAGTTCTTC
TRBJ2-6,-,-,TRBV20-1,CSARAEDSNVLTF,TGCAGTGCTAGAGCAGAGGACAGCAACGTCCTGACTTTC
TRBJ1-1,TRBD1,-,TRBV6-2/TRBV6-3,CASNGQGENTEAFF,TGTGCCAGCAACGGACAGGGGGAGAACACTGAAGCTTTCTTT
TRBJ1-1,-,once,TRBV30,CAWAGLGGWGAFF,TGTGCCTGGGCCGGGTTGGGGGGCTGGGGAGCTTTCTTT
TRBJ2-7,-,many,TRBV3-1,CASSQFRGGAGEQYF,TGTGCCAGCAGCCAATTCCGAGGGGGAGCGGGCGAGCAGTACTTC
TRBJ2-7,-,many,TRBV12-3/TRBV12-4,CASSLGGASSYEQYF,TGTGCCAGCAGTTTGGGCGGGGCAAGCTCCTACGAGCAGTACTTC
TRBJ2-7,TRBD2,many,TRBV6-1,CASSGLSGRADEQYF,TGTGCCAGCAGTGGACTTAGCGGGAGGGCCGACGAGCAGTACTTC
TRBJ1-1,-,many,TRBV5-1,CASSLETDREAFF,TGCGCCAGCAGCTTGGAGACTGACCGAGAAGCTTTCTTT
TRBJ2-1,-,many,TRBV7-9,CASSLDSASYNEQFF,TGTGCCAGCAGCTTAGATAGCGCCTCCTACAATGAGCAGTTCTTC
TRBJ1-4,TRBD1,many,TRBV7-9,CASSLEDRGSTNEKLFF,TGTGCCAGCAGCTTAGAGGACAGGGGTTCAACTAATGAAAAACTGTTTTTT
TRBJ1-6,TRBD1,-,TRBV4-1,CASSHPGQTNNSPLHF,TGCGCCAGCAGCCACCCGGGACAGACGAATAATTCACCCCTCCACTTT
TRBJ2-7,TRBD1,many,TRBV13,CASRERQGRHEQYF,TGTGCCAGCAGAGAACGACAGGGACGGCACGAGCAGTACTTC
TRBJ2-1,-,-,TRBV30,CAWSVGGTYNEQFF,TGTGCCTGGAGTGTTGGGGGGACGTACAATGAGCAGTTCTTC
TRBJ2-3,-,-,TRBV5-4,CASSYGLIPTDTQYF,TGTGCCAGCAGCTACGGACTGATCCCCACAGATACGCAGTATTTT
TRBJ2-5,TRBD1,many,TRBV5-1,CASSLGTGGAEYF,TGCGCCAGCAGCTTGGGGACAGGGGGCGCGGAGTACTTC
TRBJ2-7,TRBD1,many,TRBV20-1,CSASPGTGFSYEQYF,TGCAGTGCTAGCCCCGGGACAGGGTTTTCCTACGAGCAGTACTTC
TRBJ2-1,TRBD2,many,TRBV2,CASSEMEGGEQFF,TGTGCCAGCAGTGAAATGGAGGGAGGGGAGCAGTTCTTC
TRBJ2-2,TRBD1,-,TRBV27,CASSTRLGTGGPGELFF,TGTGCCAGCAGTACCCGCCTGGGGACAGGGGGACCCGGGGAGCTGTTTTTT